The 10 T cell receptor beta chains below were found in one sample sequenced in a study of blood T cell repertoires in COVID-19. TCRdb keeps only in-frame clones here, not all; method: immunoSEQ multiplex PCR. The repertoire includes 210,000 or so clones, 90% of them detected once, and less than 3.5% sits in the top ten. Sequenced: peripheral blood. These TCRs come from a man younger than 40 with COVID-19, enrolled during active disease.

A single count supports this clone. CDR3 sequence reads: CASQNPGESTDTQYF. The DNA of the CDR3 is TGTGCCAGCCAAAATCCAGGGGAAAGCACAGATACGCAGTATTTT. V is TRBV19 and J is TRBJ2-3; D is possibly TRBD1 (6 bases). Per the germline V gene, CDR1 is LNHDA and CDR2 is SQIVND (reference sequence). The germline V and J ends were trimmed by 9 bases and 0 bases, with 16 bases remaining between them. CDR3 length: 15 amino acids. Using reference TRBV19 and TRBJ2-3 for the parts outside the CDR3, the full variable domain is DGGITQSPKYLFRKEGQNVTLSCEQNLNHDAMYWYRQDPGQGLRLIYYSQIVNDFQKGDIAEGYSVSREKKESFPLTVTSAQKNPTAFYLCASQNPGESTDTQYFGPGTRLTVL.

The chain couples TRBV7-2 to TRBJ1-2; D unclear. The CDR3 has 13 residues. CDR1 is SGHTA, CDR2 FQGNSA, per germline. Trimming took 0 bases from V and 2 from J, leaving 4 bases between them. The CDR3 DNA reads TGTGCCAGCAGCTTAGCTGAGAACTATGGCTACACCTTC. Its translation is CASSLAENYGYTF.

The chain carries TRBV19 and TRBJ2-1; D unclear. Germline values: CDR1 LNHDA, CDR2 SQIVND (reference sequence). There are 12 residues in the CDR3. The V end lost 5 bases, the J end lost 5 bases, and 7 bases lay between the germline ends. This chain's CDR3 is CASSPRHNEQFF. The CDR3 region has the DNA TGTGCCAGTAGTCCTAGACACAATGAGCAGTTCTTC. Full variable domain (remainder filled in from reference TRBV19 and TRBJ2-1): DGGITQSPKYLFRKEGQNVTLSCEQNLNHDAMYWYRQDPGQGLRLIYYSQIVNDFQKGDIAEGYSVSREKKESFPLTVTSAQKNPTAFYLCASSPRHNEQFFGPGTRLTVL.

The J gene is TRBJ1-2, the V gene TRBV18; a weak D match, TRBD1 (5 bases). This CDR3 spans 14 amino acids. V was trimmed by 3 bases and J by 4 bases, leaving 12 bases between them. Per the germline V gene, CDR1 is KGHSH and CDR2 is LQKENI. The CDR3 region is CASSPPGLFYGYTF. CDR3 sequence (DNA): TGTGCCAGCTCACCTCCGGGACTGTTCTATGGCTACACCTTC.

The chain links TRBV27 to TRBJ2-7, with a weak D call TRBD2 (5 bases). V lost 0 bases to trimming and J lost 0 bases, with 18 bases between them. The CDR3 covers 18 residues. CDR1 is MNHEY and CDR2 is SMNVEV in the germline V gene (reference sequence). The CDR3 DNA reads TGTGCCAGCAGTTTATCTGCCTTGAGGGCATCCCTCTCCTACGAGCAGTACTTC. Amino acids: CASSLSALRASLSYEQYF.

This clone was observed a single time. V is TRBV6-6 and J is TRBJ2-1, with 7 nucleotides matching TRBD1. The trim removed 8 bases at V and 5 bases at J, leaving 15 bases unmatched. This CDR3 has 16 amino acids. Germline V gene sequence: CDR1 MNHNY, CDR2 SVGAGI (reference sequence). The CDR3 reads CASGNPPDRLDNEQFF. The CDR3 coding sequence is TGTGCCAGCGGAAACCCCCCGGACAGGTTGGACAATGAGCAGTTCTTC.

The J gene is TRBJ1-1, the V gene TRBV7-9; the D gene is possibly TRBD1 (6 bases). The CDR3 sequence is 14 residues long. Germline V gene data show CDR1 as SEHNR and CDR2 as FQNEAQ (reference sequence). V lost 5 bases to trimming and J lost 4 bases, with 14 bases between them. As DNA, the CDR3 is TGTGCCAGCAGCACTCCTCCCAGGGGCACTGAAGCTTTCTTT. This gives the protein CASSTPPRGTEAFF.

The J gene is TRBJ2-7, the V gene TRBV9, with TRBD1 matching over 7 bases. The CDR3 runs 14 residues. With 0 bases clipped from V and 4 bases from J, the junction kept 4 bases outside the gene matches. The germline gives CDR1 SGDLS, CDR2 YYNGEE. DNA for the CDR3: TGTGCCAGCAGCGTAGGGGACAGACCGTACGAGCAGTACTTC. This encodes CASSVGDRPYEQYF.

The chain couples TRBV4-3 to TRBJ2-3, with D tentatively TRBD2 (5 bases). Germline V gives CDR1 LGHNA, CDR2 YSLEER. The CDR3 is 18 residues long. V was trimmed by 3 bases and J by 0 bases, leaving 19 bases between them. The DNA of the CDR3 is TGCGCCAGCAGCCATCTCATCCGACTAACCCCGAGCACAGATACGCAGTATTTT. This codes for CASSHLIRLTPSTDTQYF.

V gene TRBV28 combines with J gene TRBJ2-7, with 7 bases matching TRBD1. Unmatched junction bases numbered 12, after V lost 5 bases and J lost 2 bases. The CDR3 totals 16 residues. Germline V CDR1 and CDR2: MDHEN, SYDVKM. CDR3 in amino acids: CASSLDRDSLPYEQYF. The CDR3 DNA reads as TGTGCCAGCAGTCTAGACCGGGACAGCTTACCCTACGAGCAGTACTTC.